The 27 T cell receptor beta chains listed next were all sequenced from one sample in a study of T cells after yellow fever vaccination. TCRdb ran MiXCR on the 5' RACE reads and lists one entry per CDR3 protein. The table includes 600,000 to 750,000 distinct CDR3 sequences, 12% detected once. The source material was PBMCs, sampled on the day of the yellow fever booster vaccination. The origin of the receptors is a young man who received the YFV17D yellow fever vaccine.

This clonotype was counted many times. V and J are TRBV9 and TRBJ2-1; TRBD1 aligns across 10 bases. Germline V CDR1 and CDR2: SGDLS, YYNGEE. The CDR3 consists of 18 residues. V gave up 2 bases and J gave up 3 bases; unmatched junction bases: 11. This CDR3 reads CASSVSLGGDRGYNEQFF. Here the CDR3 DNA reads TGTGCCAGCAGCGTTTCCTTGGGGGGGGACAGGGGCTACAATGAGCAGTTCTTC. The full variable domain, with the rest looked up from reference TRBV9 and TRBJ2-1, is DSGVTQTPKHLITATGQRVTLRCSPRSGDLSVYWYQQSLDQGLQFLIQYYNGEERAKGNILERFSAQQFPDLHSELNLSSLELGDSALYFCASSVSLGGDRGYNEQFFGPGTRLTVL.

The CDR3 region has the DNA TGCGCCAGCAGCCAAGGGGGGACAGGGGTAAGGAATGAGCAGTTCTTC. Its protein is CASSQGGTGVRNEQFF. The chain carries TRBV4-3 and TRBJ2-1; 10 bases line up with TRBD1. Trimming at V came to 1 base and at J to 7 bases, leaving 7 bases not matched to a gene. CDR1 and CDR2 (germline): LGHNA, YSLEER. CDR3 length equals 16 residues.

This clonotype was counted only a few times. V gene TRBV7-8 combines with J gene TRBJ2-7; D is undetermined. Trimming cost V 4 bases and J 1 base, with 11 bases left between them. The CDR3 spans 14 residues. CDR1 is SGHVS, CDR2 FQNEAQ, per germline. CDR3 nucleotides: TGTGCCAGCAGCTCAGCTTGGGCGTCCTACGAGCAGTACTTC. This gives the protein CASSSAWASYEQYF.

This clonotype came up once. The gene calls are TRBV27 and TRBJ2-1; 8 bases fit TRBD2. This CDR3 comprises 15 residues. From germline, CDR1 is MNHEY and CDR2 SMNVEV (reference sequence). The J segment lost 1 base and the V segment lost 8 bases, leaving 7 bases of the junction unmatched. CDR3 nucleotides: TGTGCCAGCGCCGGGACTAGAGTTTCCTACAATGAGCAGTTCTTC. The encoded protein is CASAGTRVSYNEQFF.

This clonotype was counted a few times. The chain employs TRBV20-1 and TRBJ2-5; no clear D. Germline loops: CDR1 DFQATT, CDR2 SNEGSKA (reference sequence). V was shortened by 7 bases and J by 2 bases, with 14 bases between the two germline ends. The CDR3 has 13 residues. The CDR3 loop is CSGLRGEQETQYF. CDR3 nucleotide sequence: TGCAGTGGTCTACGTGGTGAGCAAGAGACCCAGTACTTC.

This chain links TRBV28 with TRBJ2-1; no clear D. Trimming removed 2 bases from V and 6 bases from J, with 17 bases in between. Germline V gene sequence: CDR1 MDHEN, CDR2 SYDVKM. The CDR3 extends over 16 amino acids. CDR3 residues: CASSLKPLGYINEQFF. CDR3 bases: TGTGCCAGCAGTTTAAAGCCCCTAGGGTACATCAATGAGCAGTTCTTC. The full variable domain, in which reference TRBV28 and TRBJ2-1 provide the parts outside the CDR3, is DVKVTQSSRYLVKRTGEKVFLECVQDMDHENMFWYRQDPGLGLRLIYFSYDVKMKEKGDIPEGYSVSREKKERFSLILESASTNQTSMYLCASSLKPLGYINEQFFGPGTRLTVL.

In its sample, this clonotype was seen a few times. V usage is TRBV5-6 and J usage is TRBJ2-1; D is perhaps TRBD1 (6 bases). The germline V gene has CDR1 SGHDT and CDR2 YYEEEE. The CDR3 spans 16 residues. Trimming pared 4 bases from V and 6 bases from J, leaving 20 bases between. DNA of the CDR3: TGTGCCAGCAGCCCGCAGCGAACAGGGCGGCGCAATGAGCAGTTCTTC. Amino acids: CASSPQRTGRRNEQFF.

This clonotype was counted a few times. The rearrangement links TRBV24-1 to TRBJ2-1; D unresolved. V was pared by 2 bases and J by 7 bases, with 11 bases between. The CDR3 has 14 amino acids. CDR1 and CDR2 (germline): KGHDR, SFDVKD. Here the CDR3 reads CATSDSGIWNEQFF. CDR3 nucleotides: TGTGCCACCAGTGATTCTGGGATCTGGAATGAGCAGTTCTTC.

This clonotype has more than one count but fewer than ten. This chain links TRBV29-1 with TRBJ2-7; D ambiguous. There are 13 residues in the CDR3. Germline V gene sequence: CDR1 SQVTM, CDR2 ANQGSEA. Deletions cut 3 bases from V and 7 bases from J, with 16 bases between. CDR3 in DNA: TGCAGCGTTGACGGAGCCCGTTCGGGTGAGCAGTACTTC. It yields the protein CSVDGARSGEQYF.

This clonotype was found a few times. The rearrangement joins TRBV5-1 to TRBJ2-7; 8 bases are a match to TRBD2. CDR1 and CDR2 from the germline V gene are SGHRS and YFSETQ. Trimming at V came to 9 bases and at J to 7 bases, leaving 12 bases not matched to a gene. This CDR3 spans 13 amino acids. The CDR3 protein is CATSAGVTGEQYF. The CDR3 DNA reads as TGCGCCACCTCAGCGGGAGTAACGGGAGAGCAGTACTTC. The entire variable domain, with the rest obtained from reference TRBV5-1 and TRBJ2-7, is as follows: KAGVTQTPRYLIKTRGQQVTLSCSPISGHRSVSWYQQTPGQGLQFLFEYFSETQRNKGNFPGRFSGRQFSNSRSEMNVSTLELGDSALYLCATSAGVTGEQYFGPGTRLTVT.

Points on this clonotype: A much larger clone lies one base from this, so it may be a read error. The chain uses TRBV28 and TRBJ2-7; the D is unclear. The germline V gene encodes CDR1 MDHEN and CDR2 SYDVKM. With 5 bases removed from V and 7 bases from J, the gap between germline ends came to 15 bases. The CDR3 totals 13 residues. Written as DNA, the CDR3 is TGTGCCAGCAGTCTAATAGATACCGGGGAGCAGTACTTC. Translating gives CASSLIDTGEQYF.

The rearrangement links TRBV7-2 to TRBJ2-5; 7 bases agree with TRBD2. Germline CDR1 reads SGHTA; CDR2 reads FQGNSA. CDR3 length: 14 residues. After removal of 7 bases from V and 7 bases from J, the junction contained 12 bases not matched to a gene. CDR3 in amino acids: CASTRESSGGTQYF. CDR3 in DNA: TGTGCCAGCACCCGGGAATCCTCGGGAGGGACCCAGTACTTC.

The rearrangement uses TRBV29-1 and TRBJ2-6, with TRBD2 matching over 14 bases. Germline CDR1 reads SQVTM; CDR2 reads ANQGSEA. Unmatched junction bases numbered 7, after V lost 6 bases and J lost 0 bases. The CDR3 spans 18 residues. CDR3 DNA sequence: TGCAGCGTCGCCGGGACTAGCGGGAGTGGCTCTGGGGCCAACGTCCTGACTTTC. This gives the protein CSVAGTSGSGSGANVLTF.

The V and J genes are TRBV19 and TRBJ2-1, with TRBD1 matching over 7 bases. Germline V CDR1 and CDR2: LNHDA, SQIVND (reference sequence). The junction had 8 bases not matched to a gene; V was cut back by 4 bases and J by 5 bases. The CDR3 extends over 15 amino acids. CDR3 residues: CASSTTQGDNNEQFF. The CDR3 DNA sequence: TGTGCCAGTAGTACAACGCAGGGGGATAACAATGAGCAGTTCTTC. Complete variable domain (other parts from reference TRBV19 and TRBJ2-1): DGGITQSPKYLFRKEGQNVTLSCEQNLNHDAMYWYRQDPGQGLRLIYYSQIVNDFQKGDIAEGYSVSREKKESFPLTVTSAQKNPTAFYLCASSTTQGDNNEQFFGPGTRLTVL.

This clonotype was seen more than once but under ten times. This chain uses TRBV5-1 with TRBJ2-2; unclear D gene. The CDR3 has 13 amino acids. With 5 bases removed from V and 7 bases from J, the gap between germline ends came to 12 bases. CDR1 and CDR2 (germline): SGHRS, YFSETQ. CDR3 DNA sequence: TGCGCCAGCAGAACCCCAGGATACGGGGAGCTGTTTTTT. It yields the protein CASRTPGYGELFF.

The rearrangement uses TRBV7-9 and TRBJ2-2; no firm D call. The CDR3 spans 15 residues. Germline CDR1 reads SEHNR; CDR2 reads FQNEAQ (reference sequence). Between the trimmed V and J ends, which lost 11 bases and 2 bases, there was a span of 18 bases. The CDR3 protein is CACPRKPGNTGELFF. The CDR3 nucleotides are TGTGCCTGCCCTAGAAAGCCAGGCAACACCGGGGAGCTGTTTTTT.

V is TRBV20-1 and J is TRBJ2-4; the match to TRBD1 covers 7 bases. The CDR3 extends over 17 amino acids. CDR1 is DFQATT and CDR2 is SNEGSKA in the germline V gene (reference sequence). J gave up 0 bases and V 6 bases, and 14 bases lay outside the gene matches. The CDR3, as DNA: TGCAGTGCGCCCGACCCTGACAGGGCATTAGCCAAAAACATTCAGTACTTC. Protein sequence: CSAPDPDRALAKNIQYF.

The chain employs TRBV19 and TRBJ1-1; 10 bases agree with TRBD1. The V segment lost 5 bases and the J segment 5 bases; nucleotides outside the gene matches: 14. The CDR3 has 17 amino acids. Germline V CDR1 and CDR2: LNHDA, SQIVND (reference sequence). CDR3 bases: TGTGCCAGTAGTCTATTCGGGACAGGGGTAGTAGATACTGAAGCTTTCTTT. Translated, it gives CASSLFGTGVVDTEAFF.

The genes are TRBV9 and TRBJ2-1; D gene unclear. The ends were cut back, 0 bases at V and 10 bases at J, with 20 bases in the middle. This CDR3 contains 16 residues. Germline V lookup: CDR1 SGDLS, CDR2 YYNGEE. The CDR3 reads CASSVEVGAGLVEQFF. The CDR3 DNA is TGTGCCAGCAGCGTAGAAGTGGGTGCCGGTCTCGTAGAGCAGTTCTTC. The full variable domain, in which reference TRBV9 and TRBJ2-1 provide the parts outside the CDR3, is DSGVTQTPKHLITATGQRVTLRCSPRSGDLSVYWYQQSLDQGLQFLIQYYNGEERAKGNILERFSAQQFPDLHSELNLSSLELGDSALYFCASSVEVGAGLVEQFFGPGTRLTVL.

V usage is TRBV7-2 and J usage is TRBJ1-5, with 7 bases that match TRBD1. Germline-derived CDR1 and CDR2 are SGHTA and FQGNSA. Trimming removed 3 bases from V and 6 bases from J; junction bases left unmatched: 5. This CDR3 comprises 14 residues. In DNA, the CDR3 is TGTGCCAGCAGCTTGATGACAGGGCCTCAGCCCCAGCATTTT. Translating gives CASSLMTGPQPQHF. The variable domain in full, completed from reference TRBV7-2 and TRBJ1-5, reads GAGVSQSPSNKVTEKGKDVELRCDPISGHTALYWYRQSLGQGLEFLIYFQGNSAPDKSGLPSDRFSAERTGGSVSTLTIQRTQQEDSAVYLCASSLMTGPQPQHFGDGTRLSIL.

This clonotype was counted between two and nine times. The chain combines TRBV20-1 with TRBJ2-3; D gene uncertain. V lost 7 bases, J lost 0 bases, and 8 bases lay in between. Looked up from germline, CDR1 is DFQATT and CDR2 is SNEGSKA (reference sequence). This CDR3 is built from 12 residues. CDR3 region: CSVTPSTDTQYF. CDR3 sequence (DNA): TGCAGTGTAACCCCCAGCACAGATACGCAGTATTTT.

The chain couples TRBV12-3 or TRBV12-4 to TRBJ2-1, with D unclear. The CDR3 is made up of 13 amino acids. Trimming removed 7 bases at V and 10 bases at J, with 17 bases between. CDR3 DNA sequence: TGTGCCAGCACAGTTTTTAAGGCGGCAGAGCAGTTCTTC. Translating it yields CASTVFKAAEQFF.

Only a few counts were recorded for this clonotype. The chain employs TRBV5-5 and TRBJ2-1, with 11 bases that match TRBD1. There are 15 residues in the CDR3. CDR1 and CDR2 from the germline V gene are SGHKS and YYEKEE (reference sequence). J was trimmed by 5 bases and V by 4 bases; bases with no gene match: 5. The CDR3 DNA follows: TGTGCCAGCAGCAGAGGACAGGGGGCCAACAATGAGCAGTTCTTC. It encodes CASSRGQGANNEQFF.

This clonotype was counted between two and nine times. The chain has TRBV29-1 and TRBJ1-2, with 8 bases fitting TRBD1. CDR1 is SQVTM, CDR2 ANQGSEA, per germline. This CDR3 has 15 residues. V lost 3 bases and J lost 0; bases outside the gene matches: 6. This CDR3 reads CSVDRTGLANYGYTF. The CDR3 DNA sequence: TGCAGCGTTGATAGGACAGGGTTAGCTAACTATGGCTACACCTTC. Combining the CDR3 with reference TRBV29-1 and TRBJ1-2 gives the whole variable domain SAVISQKPSRDICQRGTSLTIQCQVDSQVTMMFWYRQQPGQSLTLIATANQGSEATYESGFVIDKFPISRPNLTFSTLTVSNMSPEDSSIYLCSVDRTGLANYGYTFGSGTRLTVV.

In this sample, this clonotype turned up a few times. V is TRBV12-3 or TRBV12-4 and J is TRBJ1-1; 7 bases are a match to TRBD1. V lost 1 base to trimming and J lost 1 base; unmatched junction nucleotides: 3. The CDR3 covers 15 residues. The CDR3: CASSLEGQSNTEAFF. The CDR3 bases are TGTGCCAGCAGTTTAGAGGGACAGTCGAACACTGAAGCTTTCTTT.

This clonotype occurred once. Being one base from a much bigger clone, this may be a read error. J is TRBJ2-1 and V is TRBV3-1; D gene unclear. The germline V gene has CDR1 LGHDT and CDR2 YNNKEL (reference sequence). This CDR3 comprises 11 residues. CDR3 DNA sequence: TGTGCCTGCAGCCCAAGTATTGAGCAGTTCTTC. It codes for CACSPSIEQFF.

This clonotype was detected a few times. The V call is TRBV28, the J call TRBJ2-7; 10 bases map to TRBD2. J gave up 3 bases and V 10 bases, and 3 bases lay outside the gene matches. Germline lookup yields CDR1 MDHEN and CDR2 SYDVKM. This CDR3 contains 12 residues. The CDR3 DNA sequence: TGTGCCATAGCGGGAGGCGTCTACGAGCAGTACTTC. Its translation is CAIAGGVYEQYF.